This entry lists 27 T cell receptor beta chains sequenced from one sample in a study of T cells in Graves' hyperthyroidism and ophthalmopathy. TCR beta CDR3 region amplification was performed from RNA transcripts. The TCR CDR3 first-round RT-PCR relied on the HTBI primer set. TCRdb redid the calling of the multiplex PCR reads with MiXCR, one entry per CDR3 protein. The sample has about 720,000 distinct CDR3 sequences; 15% to 20% are singletons. The sample taken for sequencing was blood. These receptors were collected from a young man with Graves' hyperthyroidism.

CDR3 protein: CASSPQGESQPQHF. The CDR3 region has the DNA TGTGCCAGCAGCCCACAGGGGGAAAGTCAGCCCCAGCATTTT. The J gene is TRBJ1-5, the V gene TRBV28; 8 bases line up with TRBD1. Trimming cost V 6 bases and J 6 bases; bases outside gene matches: 7. Germline loops: CDR1 MDHEN, CDR2 SYDVKM. CDR3 length equals 14 residues.

This clonotype turned up a few times. V and J are TRBV20-1 and TRBJ2-7; 14 bases agree with TRBD2. Trimming removed 0 bases from V and 6 bases from J; junction bases left unmatched: 10. This CDR3 has 17 amino acids. CDR1 DFQATT and CDR2 SNEGSKA come from the germline V gene (reference sequence). As DNA, the CDR3 is TGCAGTGCTAGAGATTTCCAGACTAGCGGGAGGGTTACCGAGCAGTACTTC. Translated, it gives CSARDFQTSGRVTEQYF.

This clonotype was observed at least ten times. The gene calls are TRBV28 and TRBJ2-1; 10 nucleotides line up with TRBD2. CDR3 length: 15 amino acids. In germline, CDR1 is MDHEN, CDR2 SYDVKM. The V segment lost 4 bases and the J segment 8 bases; nucleotides outside the gene matches: 8. The CDR3 sequence: CASSWLAGVVDEQFF. CDR3 nucleotide sequence: TGTGCCAGCAGTTGGCTAGCGGGAGTAGTCGATGAGCAGTTCTTC.

This clonotype was recorded many times. The V and J genes are TRBV28 and TRBJ2-1; TRBD2 aligns across 11 bases. Germline CDR1 reads MDHEN; CDR2 reads SYDVKM. This CDR3 comprises 14 residues. V dropped 6 bases and J dropped 8; count of bases not matched to a gene: 6. The CDR3 DNA is TGTGCCAGCAGCCCGGCACTAGCGGGAGATGAGCAGTTCTTC. It is translated as CASSPALAGDEQFF.

Ten or more counts support this clonotype. The rearrangement uses TRBV11-2 and TRBJ2-3; 14 bases agree with TRBD2. The germline gives CDR1 SGHAT, CDR2 FQNNGV. V lost 3 bases and J lost 10; bases outside the gene matches: 6. This CDR3 spans 15 amino acids. In nucleotides, the CDR3 is TGTGCCAGCAGCTTGCCGGGACTAGCGGGAGCTTCGCAGTATTTT. Translation: CASSLPGLAGASQYF.

The chain is built from TRBV30 and TRBJ1-3; D unresolved. Germline CDR1 and CDR2: GTSNPN and SVGIG (reference sequence). Between the trimmed V and J ends, which lost 2 bases and 0 bases, there was a span of 5 bases. The CDR3 has 13 residues. CDR3 in DNA: TGTGCCTGGAGTATATACTCTGGAAACACCATATATTTT. This translates into CAWSIYSGNTIYF.

The rearrangement links TRBV19 to TRBJ2-1; TRBD2 aligns across 12 bases. The V gene end was trimmed by 6 bases and the J gene end by 5 bases; junction bases not matched to a gene: 8. This CDR3 comprises 16 residues. CDR1 LNHDA and CDR2 SQIVND come from the germline V gene (reference sequence). CDR3 bases: TGTGCCAGTAGCCGACTAGCGGGAGACTTCGACAATGAGCAGTTCTTC. Amino acid sequence: CASSRLAGDFDNEQFF. Together with reference TRBV19 and TRBJ2-1, the CDR3 gives the full variable domain: DGGITQSPKYLFRKEGQNVTLSCEQNLNHDAMYWYRQDPGQGLRLIYYSQIVNDFQKGDIAEGYSVSREKKESFPLTVTSAQKNPTAFYLCASSRLAGDFDNEQFFGPGTRLTVL.

This clonotype came up a few times. This chain uses TRBV6-2 or TRBV6-3 with TRBJ2-5; 8 positions agree with TRBD1. The J segment lost 4 bases and the V segment lost 6 bases, leaving 4 bases of the junction unmatched. CDR3 length: 13 residues. The germline V gene has CDR1 MNHEY and CDR2 SVGEGT. Here the CDR3 reads CASRYRGSETQYF. The CDR3 DNA follows: TGTGCCAGCAGATACAGGGGGTCAGAGACCCAGTACTTC.

This clonotype was observed many times. The J gene is TRBJ2-4, the V gene TRBV28, with unresolved D. The CDR3 sequence is 13 residues long. Germline V gives CDR1 MDHEN, CDR2 SYDVKM. V lost 3 bases and J 7 bases, leaving 10 bases between the germline ends. The CDR3 DNA follows: TGTGCCAGCAGTTTTGAGTTCCGGAACATTCAGTACTTC. The encoded protein is CASSFEFRNIQYF.

This clonotype came up many times. The chain joins TRBV7-8 to TRBJ2-7; TRBD1 might be the D (6 bases). V was pared by 2 bases and J by 5 bases, with 16 bases between. The CDR3 runs to 15 residues. Germline CDR1 and CDR2: SGHVS and FQNEAQ. The CDR3 loop is CASSLSSYRANEQYF. The DNA for the CDR3 is TGTGCCAGCAGCTTATCCTCGTACAGGGCAAACGAGCAGTACTTC.

The V call is TRBV30, the J call TRBJ2-7; TRBD2 aligns across 7 bases. The V and J ends lost 7 bases and 3 bases, in that order; junction bases with no gene match: 9. Germline V CDR1 and CDR2: GTSNPN, SVGIG (reference sequence). There are 13 residues in the CDR3. The CDR3 spells CASTAGGNYEQYF. The DNA for the CDR3 is TGTGCCTCCACAGCCGGGGGGAACTACGAGCAGTACTTC. Drawing the rest from reference TRBV30 and TRBJ2-7, the complete variable domain is SQTIHQWPATLVQPVGSPLSLECTVEGTSNPNLYWYRQAAGRGLQLLFYSVGIGQISSEVPQNLSASRPQDRQFILSSKKLLLSDSGFYLCASTAGGNYEQYFGPGTRLTVT.

This rearrangement joins TRBV20-1 to TRBJ2-7, with TRBD2 matching 7 bases. J lost 3 bases, V lost 6 bases, and 8 bases had no gene match. Germline lookup yields CDR1 DFQATT and CDR2 SNEGSKA (reference sequence). The CDR3 consists of 13 residues. For the CDR3, the DNA is TGCAGTGCCGGGGGGTCATTCTTCTACGAGCAGTACTTC. This translates into CSAGGSFFYEQYF.

The chain has TRBV11-2 and TRBJ1-4, with TRBD1 as a possible D gene (5 bases). This CDR3 has 14 residues. Deletions cut 5 bases from V and 0 bases from J, with 7 bases between. The germline CDR1 and CDR2 sequences are SGHAT and FQNNGV. The CDR3 loop is CASSTRATNEKLFF. CDR3 bases: TGTGCCAGCAGCACCAGGGCAACTAATGAAAAACTGTTTTTT.

The chain couples TRBV2 to TRBJ2-7, with 8 positions matching TRBD1. CDR1 and CDR2 from the germline V gene are SNHLY and FYNNEI. Trimming removed 3 bases from V and 7 bases from J; junction bases left unmatched: 8. There are 14 residues in the CDR3. CDR3 loop: CASSDASGGKEQYF. CDR3 sequence (DNA): TGTGCCAGCAGTGACGCCTCAGGGGGCAAGGAGCAGTACTTC.

The chain joins TRBV19 to TRBJ1-5, with D unclear. V was shortened by 1 base and J by 3 bases, with 13 bases between the two germline ends. This CDR3 is built from 16 residues. From germline, CDR1 is LNHDA and CDR2 SQIVND (reference sequence). This chain's CDR3 is CASSIGGPRTNQPQHF. In DNA form, the CDR3 reads TGTGCCAGTAGTATAGGCGGGCCCCGCACCAATCAGCCCCAGCATTTT.

The V gene is TRBV28, the J gene TRBJ2-7; 11 nucleotides agree with TRBD1. Germline assignment: CDR1 MDHEN and CDR2 SYDVKM. This CDR3 is 14 amino acids long. V shed 6 bases, J shed 5 bases, and the junction held 6 bases outside the gene matches. As DNA, the CDR3 is TGTGCCAGCAGCGAACGGACAGGGGGCAACGAGCAGTACTTC. Its translation is CASSERTGGNEQYF.

This clonotype occurred many times. The J gene is TRBJ2-1, the V gene TRBV12-3 or TRBV12-4; the match to TRBD1 covers 11 bases. The CDR3 loop spans 15 amino acids. Trimming cost V 6 bases and J 4 bases; bases outside gene matches: 5. CDR3 residues: CASSRGQGVYNEQFF. The DNA for the CDR3 is TGTGCCAGCAGCCGGGGACAGGGGGTTTACAATGAGCAGTTCTTC.

This clonotype was observed at least ten times. The rearrangement links TRBV20-1 to TRBJ2-3; possibly TRBD2 for D (6 bases). V was pared by 2 bases and J by 2 bases, with 14 bases between. CDR3 length equals 15 residues. Germline CDR1 reads DFQATT; CDR2 reads SNEGSKA (reference sequence). The CDR3 DNA sequence: TGCAGTGCTAGACCCGTGGGGGGATACACAGATACGCAGTATTTT. It codes for CSARPVGGYTDTQYF.

This chain's CDR3 is CSASTFNSPLHF. The DNA for the CDR3 is TGCAGTGCTAGTACCTTCAATTCACCCCTCCACTTT. This chain uses TRBV20-1 with TRBJ1-6; D uncertain. The CDR3 runs to 12 residues. The germline V gene encodes CDR1 DFQATT and CDR2 SNEGSKA (reference sequence). V gave up 3 bases and J gave up 7 bases, with 7 bases separating them.

This clonotype was picked up a small number of times. Here the CDR3 reads CAISDPHPSRKDTEAFF. The CDR3 nucleotides are TGTGCCATCAGTGACCCCCATCCCTCCCGCAAGGATACTGAAGCTTTCTTT. The chain combines TRBV10-3 with TRBJ1-1, with D hard to call. The CDR3 sequence is 17 residues long. Germline V gene data show CDR1 as ENHRY and CDR2 as SYGVKD. V gave up 3 bases and J gave up 5 bases, with 22 bases separating them.

The V and J genes are TRBV12-5 and TRBJ1-2; D is unclear. This CDR3 contains 12 residues. The germline V gene has CDR1 LGHNT and CDR2 FRNRAP. The V end was cut by 7 bases, the J end by 5 bases, with 11 bases between. In DNA, the CDR3 is TGTGCTAGTGCCACTTACACTTATGGCTACACCTTC. Translated, it gives CASATYTYGYTF.

This clonotype was seen many times. The chain carries TRBV28 and TRBJ2-5, with 8 bases that match TRBD2. Germline V CDR1 and CDR2: MDHEN, SYDVKM. CDR3 size: 16 residues. After removal of 6 bases from V and 2 bases from J, the junction contained 11 bases not matched to a gene. The CDR3 nucleotides are TGTGCCAGCAGCCGGAGGTTACTAGCGGCTCAAGAGACCCAGTACTTC. Its protein is CASSRRLLAAQETQYF.

The genes are TRBV20-1 and TRBJ2-2, with 12 bases that match TRBD2. This CDR3 is 15 amino acids long. The V and J ends lost 6 bases and 7 bases, in that order; junction bases with no gene match: 9. The V gene's germline CDR1 is DFQATT and CDR2 SNEGSKA (reference sequence). The CDR3 loop is CSAPPSGRGGGELFF. The CDR3 DNA reads as TGCAGTGCCCCCCCTAGCGGGAGGGGTGGCGGGGAGCTGTTTTTT.

V is TRBV11-2 and J is TRBJ2-2; 7 bases are shared with TRBD2. This CDR3 has 14 amino acids. The junction had 7 bases not matched to a gene; V was cut back by 5 bases and J by 7 bases. Looked up from germline, CDR1 is SGHAT and CDR2 is FQNNGV. Here the CDR3 DNA reads TGTGCCAGCAGCCATGACTGGGGGGGCGGGGAGCTGTTTTTT. This translates into CASSHDWGGGELFF.

Many counts were recorded for this clonotype. The chain joins TRBV12-3 or TRBV12-4 to TRBJ2-1; TRBD2 aligns across 8 bases. The CDR3 covers 15 residues. The V segment lost 5 bases and the J segment 3 bases; nucleotides outside the gene matches: 6. The CDR3 spells CASSPGLANYNEQFF. CDR3 sequence (DNA): TGTGCCAGCAGTCCCGGACTAGCAAACTACAATGAGCAGTTCTTC.

In its sample, this clonotype was seen many times. This chain uses TRBV6-1 with TRBJ2-1; TRBD2 matches at 7 bases. CDR1 is MNHNS, CDR2 SASEGT, per germline. The CDR3 totals 14 residues. After removal of 6 bases from V and 4 bases from J, the junction contained 6 bases not matched to a gene. The DNA for the CDR3 is TGTGCCAGCAGGCGGGCGGGAGATTACAATGAGCAGTTCTTC. Translation gives CASRRAGDYNEQFF.

In its sample, this clonotype was seen many times. The V gene is TRBV24-1, the J gene TRBJ1-4, with 7 bases that match TRBD1. Trimming at V came to 4 bases and at J to 0 bases, leaving 10 bases not matched to a gene. There are 18 residues in the CDR3. Germline-derived CDR1 and CDR2 are KGHDR and SFDVKD. In DNA, the CDR3 is TGTGCCACCAGTGAACCACCCCTGGGGACAGCAACTAATGAAAAACTGTTTTTT. Encoded protein: CATSEPPLGTATNEKLFF.